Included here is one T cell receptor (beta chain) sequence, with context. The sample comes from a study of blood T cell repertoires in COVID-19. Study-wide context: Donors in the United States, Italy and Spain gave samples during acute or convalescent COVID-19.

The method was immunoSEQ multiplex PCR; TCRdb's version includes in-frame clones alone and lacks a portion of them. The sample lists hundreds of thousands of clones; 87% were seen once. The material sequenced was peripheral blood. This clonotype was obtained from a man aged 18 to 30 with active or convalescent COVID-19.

DNA for the CDR3: TGCGCCAGCAGCTTGGGGGACAGGGGTTACGGAAAACTGTTTTTT. Protein sequence: CASSLGDRGYGKLFF. V usage is TRBV5-1 and J usage is TRBJ1-4, with TRBD1 identical over 10 bases. The CDR3 consists of 15 residues. V trimming: 0 bases; J trimming: 10 bases; junction bases outside the gene matches: 6. Germline V gene data show CDR1 as SGHRS and CDR2 as YFSETQ.